The 28 T cell receptor beta chains in this list originate from one sample, sequenced in a study of blood T cells in healthy people across ages. Then a second PCR, running roughly 6 to 11 cycles, was carried out with a sample-barcoded 5' primer and a J-beta primer mix. From the 5' RACE reads, TCRdb called clonotypes with MiXCR, one entry per CDR3 protein. The sample records roughly 500,000 distinct CDR3 sequences, about 25% being singletons. Sequenced sample: blood. These receptors all stem from a woman between 65 and 79 years old in good health.

The V call is TRBV12-3 or TRBV12-4, the J call TRBJ1-3; perhaps TRBD1 as D (5 bases). Trimming left V 7 bases short and J 5 bases short, with 15 bases between. This CDR3 has 14 amino acids. The CDR3 DNA is TGTGCCAGCACCTCAGAGGAGGGGAGAAACACCATATATTTT. Encoded protein: CASTSEEGRNTIYF.

The chain carries TRBV27 and TRBJ2-3, with 8 bases matching TRBD1. The V gene end was trimmed by 6 bases and the J gene end by 0 bases; junction bases not matched to a gene: 11. Germline V CDR1 and CDR2: MNHEY, SMNVEV (reference sequence). This CDR3 comprises 17 residues. Here the CDR3 reads CASSEHPGGRSTDTQYF. CDR3 nucleotide sequence: TGTGCCAGCAGCGAACACCCAGGGGGCAGGAGCACAGATACGCAGTATTTT.

This clonotype occurred many times. This chain connects TRBV5-1 to TRBJ1-1; D is perhaps TRBD1 (5 bases). Germline CDR1 SGHRS, CDR2 YFSETQ. The CDR3 has 17 amino acids. V gave up 1 base and J gave up 1 base, with 17 bases separating them. The CDR3 nucleotides read TGCGCCAGCAGCTTGTTTCAGGGCGGGGGGAGGAACACTGAAGCTTTCTTT. Encoded protein: CASSLFQGGGRNTEAFF. Drawing the rest from reference TRBV5-1 and TRBJ1-1, the complete variable domain is KAGVTQTPRYLIKTRGQQVTLSCSPISGHRSVSWYQQTPGQGLQFLFEYFSETQRNKGNFPGRFSGRQFSNSRSEMNVSTLELGDSALYLCASSLFQGGGRNTEAFFGQGTRLTVV.

This chain connects TRBV5-1 to TRBJ2-2; 7 nucleotides align to TRBD1. The germline V gene has CDR1 SGHRS and CDR2 YFSETQ. J lost 2 bases, V lost 3 bases, and 7 bases had no gene match. CDR3 length equals 16 residues. The CDR3: CASSWTGQTNTGELFF. The CDR3 DNA follows: TGCGCCAGCAGCTGGACGGGACAGACAAACACCGGGGAGCTGTTTTTT. Looking up the rest from reference TRBV5-1 and TRBJ2-2 gives the full variable domain: KAGVTQTPRYLIKTRGQQVTLSCSPISGHRSVSWYQQTPGQGLQFLFEYFSETQRNKGNFPGRFSGRQFSNSRSEMNVSTLELGDSALYLCASSWTGQTNTGELFFGEGSRLTVL.

The rearrangement uses TRBV6-2 or TRBV6-3 and TRBJ2-5; D may correspond to TRBD1 or TRBD2 (6 bases each). The end of the DNA aligns better with TRBJ2-1, so the J call may be wrong. This CDR3 is 14 amino acids long. The germline CDR1 and CDR2 sequences are MNHEY and SVGEGT. The DNA for the CDR3 is TGTGCCAGCAGTGAGGGGGGCTATACCAATGAGCAGTTCTTC. Its translation: CASSEGGYTNEQFF.

This clonotype was counted between two and nine times. This chain uses TRBV6-5 with TRBJ2-7; TRBD1 agrees at 7 bases. The ends lost 5 bases at V and 3 bases at J; junction bases unmatched: 7. From germline, CDR1 is MNHEY and CDR2 SVGAGI. The CDR3 is 14 amino acids. Written as DNA, the CDR3 is TGTGCCAGCAGTGACAACCGGGACAGCTACGAGCAGTACTTC. As protein: CASSDNRDSYEQYF.

This clonotype was seen a handful of times. The gene calls are TRBV7-2 and TRBJ2-5, with D possibly being TRBD1 or TRBD2 (6 bases each). This CDR3 spans 15 amino acids. The ends were cut back, 4 bases at V and 0 bases at J, with 12 bases in the middle. Germline CDR1 is SGHTA and CDR2 is FQGNSA. CDR3 DNA: TGTGCCAGCAGCTCTTCCGGGGGCTACCAAGAGACCCAGTACTTC. This codes for CASSSSGGYQETQYF.

V usage is TRBV3-1 and J usage is TRBJ1-1, with TRBD1 matching over 7 bases. V was pared by 4 bases and J by 7 bases, with 9 bases of the junction left unmatched. The germline V gene has CDR1 LGHDT and CDR2 YNNKEL (reference sequence). The CDR3 sequence is 14 residues long. CDR3 protein: CASSPQGYKNEAFF. The CDR3 bases are TGTGCCAGCAGCCCACAGGGGTATAAGAATGAAGCTTTCTTT.

The CDR3 region is CASTPSGAGELFF. CDR3 DNA sequence: TGTGCCAGCACCCCAAGTGGGGCCGGGGAGCTGTTTTTT. The chain is built from TRBV6-5 and TRBJ2-2; D gene ambiguous. V was pared by 7 bases and J by 6 bases, with 12 bases between. Germline-derived CDR1 and CDR2 are MNHEY and SVGAGI. The CDR3 contains 13 residues.

This clonotype turned up a few times. The rearrangement joins TRBV5-1 to TRBJ2-5; the D gene is possibly TRBD1 (5 bases). From germline, CDR1 is SGHRS and CDR2 YFSETQ. V lost 0 bases and J 3 bases, leaving 15 bases between the germline ends. The CDR3 totals 16 residues. Written as DNA, the CDR3 is TGCGCCAGCAGCTTGGTCCTTTTTGGGGCAGAAGAGACCCAGTACTTC. Translation gives CASSLVLFGAEETQYF.

The table lists this clonotype with a few counts. The rearrangement links TRBV6-5 to TRBJ2-1; D might be TRBD2 (5 bases). The CDR3 runs to 14 residues. Per germline, CDR1 MNHEY and CDR2 SVGAGI. V gave up 0 bases and J gave up 7 bases, with 10 bases separating them. CDR3 sequence: CASSYSAGVNEQFF. As DNA, the CDR3 is TGTGCCAGCAGTTACTCGGCCGGGGTGAATGAGCAGTTCTTC.

This clonotype was recorded a few times. This sequence joins TRBV29-1 and TRBJ1-5; a possible D gene is TRBD1 (6 bases). CDR3 length equals 13 residues. Trimming left V 8 bases short and J 4 bases short, with 15 bases between. Germline V gene lookup returns CDR1 SQVTM and CDR2 ANQGSEA. The DNA for the CDR3 is TGCAGCTCCAGGGAGGGGGTGAATCAGCCCCAGCATTTT. Amino acid sequence: CSSREGVNQPQHF.

Only one count was recorded for this clonotype. The rearrangement joins TRBV18 to TRBJ1-4, with 11 bases that match TRBD1. Trimming at V came to 3 bases and at J to 8 bases, leaving 8 bases not matched to a gene. Germline CDR1 and CDR2: KGHSH and LQKENI. The CDR3 runs 16 residues. In nucleotides, the CDR3 is TGTGCCAGCTCACCGGAGAGGACAGGGGGCGGCGAAAAACTGTTTTTT. Its translation is CASSPERTGGGEKLFF. The full variable domain, in which reference TRBV18 and TRBJ1-4 provide the parts outside the CDR3, is NAGVMQNPRHLVRRRGQEARLRCSPMKGHSHVYWYRQLPEEGLKFMVYLQKENIIDESGMPKERFSAEFPKEGPSILRIQQVVRGDSAAYFCASSPERTGGGEKLFFGSGTQLSVL.

This clonotype was found a few times. The J gene is TRBJ2-2, the V gene TRBV4-1, with D tentatively TRBD2 (6 bases). This CDR3 is 15 amino acids long. CDR1 and CDR2 (germline): MGHRA, YSYEKL. V lost 0 bases and J 7 bases, leaving 12 bases between the germline ends. This CDR3 reads CASSQDVRGGGELFF. For the CDR3, the DNA is TGCGCCAGCAGCCAAGATGTGCGGGGTGGCGGGGAGCTGTTTTTT.

There are a few counts of this clonotype. The chain recombines TRBV19 with TRBJ1-3; D is uncertain. Looked up from germline, CDR1 is LNHDA and CDR2 is SQIVND (reference sequence). Trimming pared 3 bases from V and 0 bases from J, leaving 15 bases between. The CDR3 is 17 residues long. The CDR3 spells CASSMYGLRNSGNTIYF. The CDR3 nucleotides are TGTGCCAGTAGTATGTATGGCCTTCGGAACTCTGGAAACACCATATATTTT. The entire variable domain, with the rest obtained from reference TRBV19 and TRBJ1-3, is as follows: DGGITQSPKYLFRKEGQNVTLSCEQNLNHDAMYWYRQDPGQGLRLIYYSQIVNDFQKGDIAEGYSVSREKKESFPLTVTSAQKNPTAFYLCASSMYGLRNSGNTIYFGEGSWLTVV.

The chain carries TRBV7-3 and TRBJ1-2, with 10 nucleotides matching TRBD1. The CDR3 extends over 16 amino acids. The J segment lost 3 bases and the V segment lost 4 bases, leaving 8 bases of the junction unmatched. CDR1 and CDR2 (germline): SGHTA, FQGTGA. CDR3: CASSSGGTGEHYGYTF. CDR3 in DNA: TGTGCCAGCAGCTCCGGGGGGACAGGGGAACACTATGGCTACACCTTC.

Only one count was recorded for this clonotype. Mismatch with germline at one junction end may stem from a read error. The chain links TRBV3-1 to TRBJ2-1; D is unresolved. The germline CDR1 and CDR2 sequences are LGHDT and YNNKEL (reference sequence). The CDR3 sequence is 16 residues long. CDR3 nucleotide sequence: TGTGCCAGCAGCCAAGCGCGGTCGCCCCTTTACAATGAGCAGCTCTTC. This gives the protein CASSQARSPLYNEQLF.

The chain combines TRBV3-1 with TRBJ1-2, with 7 bases that match TRBD1. This CDR3 region has 16 residues. V dropped 2 bases and J dropped 0; count of bases not matched to a gene: 6. Per the germline V gene, CDR1 is LGHDT and CDR2 is YNNKEL (reference sequence). This CDR3 reads CASSQLGGLSNYGYTF. Written as DNA, the CDR3 is TGTGCCAGCAGCCAACTAGGGGGCCTCTCTAACTATGGCTACACCTTC.

The chain recombines TRBV4-3 with TRBJ2-3; possible D gene TRBD1, 5 bases. Per germline, CDR1 LGHNA and CDR2 YSLEER. This CDR3 has 13 amino acids. The V and J ends lost 3 bases and 4 bases respectively, with 8 bases between them. In nucleotides, the CDR3 is TGCGCCAGCAGCCACAGGGATTCAGATACGCAGTATTTT. It codes for CASSHRDSDTQYF.

The J gene is TRBJ1-1, the V gene TRBV30; D call uncertain. V was cut by 0 bases and J by 0 bases, with 8 bases left in between. Germline loops: CDR1 GTSNPN, CDR2 SVGIG (reference sequence). This CDR3 is 14 amino acids long. Written as DNA, the CDR3 is TGTGCCTGGAGTGTAGGGTGGGTGAACACTGAAGCTTTCTTT. Its translation is CAWSVGWVNTEAFF.

The sample holds a few counts of this clonotype. This chain joins TRBV12-3 or TRBV12-4 and TRBJ1-2; 8 positions agree with TRBD1. The CDR3 is 14 residues long. The trim removed 7 bases at V and 8 bases at J, leaving 12 bases unmatched. In DNA, the CDR3 is TGTGCCAGCAACCTCGGACAGGGCCGGGGCGGCTACACCTTC. Translation: CASNLGQGRGGYTF.

This clonotype was counted at least ten times. The chain couples TRBV5-1 to TRBJ2-6; D is ambiguous. Germline CDR1 reads SGHRS; CDR2 reads YFSETQ. The CDR3 runs 15 residues. Trimming left V 4 bases short and J 2 bases short, with 10 bases between. CDR3 DNA sequence: TGCGCCAGCAGCCCCGACGGAGCTGGGGCCAACGTCCTGACTTTC. Translated: CASSPDGAGANVLTF.

The V gene is TRBV7-2, the J gene TRBJ2-5, with D perhaps TRBD2 (6 bases). Germline CDR1 is SGHTA and CDR2 is FQGNSA. The germline V and J ends were trimmed by 2 bases and 2 bases, with 15 bases remaining between them. CDR3 size: 16 residues. The CDR3 protein is CASSLQRDSLQETQYF. CDR3 bases: TGTGCCAGCAGCTTACAACGGGACTCTTTACAAGAGACCCAGTACTTC.

The sample holds a few counts of this clonotype. The chain has TRBV4-2 and TRBJ1-2; D is perhaps TRBD1 (5 bases). Trimming removed 7 bases at V and 2 bases at J, with 17 bases between. This CDR3 is built from 15 residues. Germline V gives CDR1 LGHNA, CDR2 YNFKEQ. CDR3 in amino acids: CASTHRDGENYGYTF. The CDR3, as DNA: TGTGCCAGCACCCACCGGGACGGGGAGAACTATGGCTACACCTTC.

The rearrangement joins TRBV4-3 to TRBJ1-3; D is possibly TRBD1 (5 bases). The V gene lost 0 bases and the J gene lost 0 bases, with 12 bases spanning the gap. This CDR3 has 17 amino acids. Germline V lookup: CDR1 LGHNA, CDR2 YSLEER. CDR3 region: CASSQDATASSGNTIYF. The CDR3 DNA reads TGCGCCAGCAGCCAAGATGCGACAGCGAGCTCTGGAAACACCATATATTTT.

This clonotype was seen once. The chain has TRBV11-2 and TRBJ2-3; a possible D gene is TRBD1 (6 bases). Germline loops: CDR1 SGHAT, CDR2 FQNNGV. Trimming shortened V by 7 bases and J by 1 base, and 18 bases separated the two germline ends. The CDR3 extends over 16 amino acids. CDR3 amino acids: CASTGPQGLGTDTQYF. The CDR3 DNA is TGTGCCAGCACCGGGCCCCAGGGGTTGGGCACAGATACGCAGTATTTT.

The chain employs TRBV20-1 and TRBJ2-3; tentative D call: TRBD1 (5 bases). Germline-derived CDR1 and CDR2 are DFQATT and SNEGSKA (reference sequence). This CDR3 comprises 13 residues. V was cut by 6 bases and J by 0 bases, with 10 bases left in between. The CDR3 bases are TGCAGTGCACGGACATCTAGCACAGATACGCAGTATTTT. Protein product: CSARTSSTDTQYF.

This clonotype was detected a few times. The chain carries TRBV5-1 and TRBJ2-5; 10 positions agree with TRBD1. This CDR3 spans 14 amino acids. CDR1 is SGHRS, CDR2 YFSETQ, per germline. V gave up 3 bases and J gave up 5 bases; unmatched junction bases: 4. The CDR3 nucleotides read TGCGCCAGCAGCTCGGGACAGGGGATGGAGACCCAGTACTTC. Encoded protein: CASSSGQGMETQYF.